This T cell receptor beta chain was recovered during a study of blood T cell repertoires in COVID-19 (dated by TCRdb to about 2020). For context, the study as a whole: The collaborator samples originated in the United States, Italy and Spain and spanned the acute and convalescent phases of COVID-19. The dataset comprised deeply sampled blood TCRbeta repertoires from subjects exposed to, actively infected with, or recovered from COVID-19. Nearly every sample came with metadata listing a de-identified subject ID, COVID-19 status, age in years and sex. The prospective study material was composed of cDNA or gDNA derived from T cells, B-cell-depleted T cells, or PBMCs. The samples were drawn from two sources: the first 160 participants of the ongoing ImmuneRACE study, and 1,254 subjects contributed by 6 global collaborators. Where available, HLA class I and class II types were obtained from metadata supplied by the sample provider rather than from assay-based typing. The repertoires were made available in a free public database intended to serve as a resource for research on the immune response to SARS-CoV-2.

TCRbeta CDR3 regions were amplified from genomic DNA using the immunoSEQ Assay, a bias-controlled multiplex PCR. For the original study's pipeline: Nucleated cell counts per sample were estimated from amplification of reference gene primers within the assay. To quantify the absolute abundance of each unique TCRbeta CDR3 rearrangement, sequence reads were collapsed and filtered. Productive Simpson clonality was computed per sample as the square root of Simpson's diversity index over productive rearrangements. The table was pulled from immuneACCESS by TCRdb, which kept in-frame rearrangements only. Such tables lose some clones; where checked, under half of the loss comes from unresolved V genes, and the rest has no known cause. The V and J calls and clone size were taken over from that table, and D and trimming were inferred from the DNA. The sample includes about 130,000 clones, with approximately 82% observed a single time. The biggest ten clones account for 3.5% to 4% of the sample.

Collaborating institutions collected whole blood in K2EDTA tubes following their own protocols. For TCRbeta analysis, collaborator samples were shipped as frozen whole blood, as isolated PBMCs, or as DNA extracted from either sample type. Turning to this clone: What this receptor recognizes is not known. Nothing much larger sits one base from this clone, and base qualities are not available.

Overall study outcomes, separate from this receptor: The quantity of clinical and demographic metadata differed by source and by participant and was supplied without curation.

Source material: peripheral blood. This TCR was sampled from a woman between 45 and 65 years old with acute or convalescent COVID-19.

Read as DNA, the sequence is TGTGCCAGTAGTGCCCGGGGGAAAGGGGATGAGCAGTTCTTC. It is translated as CASSARGKGDEQFF. The chain employs TRBV19 and TRBJ2-1; TRBD2 is a possible D gene, resting on 6 matching bases. CDR1 LNHDA and CDR2 SQIVND were looked up in the germline V gene (reference sequence). The CDR3 runs 14 residues from the cysteine to the phenylalanine. Only the CDR3 DNA is retained, 42 bases long and in frame from the first base. Relative to germline, V is 5 bases shorter and J is 8 bases shorter, with 16 bases between their ends.